One TCR beta chain is described in this entry. This record belongs to a study of human T cells and chemical hapten exposure. V lost 2 bases and J 2 bases, leaving 9 bases between the germline ends. Looked up from germline, CDR1 is MNHEY and CDR2 is SVGAGI. The length of the CDR3 is 14 residues. One entry per CDR3 protein, called by TCRdb with MiXCR from the RACE reads. The data contain about 110,000 distinct CDR3 sequences, 11% of them singletons. The time point denotes: patch test 1, 2 weeks after DPC sensitization. Treatment denoted: therapeutic diphenylcyclopropenone sensitization with weekly scalp DPC. Alopecia patients deemed DPC-suitable, aged 18 to 70, excluding pregnancy.

The sequencing used whole blood, collected in connection with sensitization to the hapten diphenylcyclopropenone (DPC). This clonotype was obtained from a woman aged 35 to 49 with alopecia areata. Some clones in this sample may be carry-over from other donors' samples. The chain links TRBV6-5 to TRBJ1-2; tentatively, D is TRBD1 (5 bases). CDR3 in DNA: TGTGCCAGCAGTTACGTCCAGGGAAACTATGGCTACACCTTC. Its translation is CASSYVQGNYGYTF.